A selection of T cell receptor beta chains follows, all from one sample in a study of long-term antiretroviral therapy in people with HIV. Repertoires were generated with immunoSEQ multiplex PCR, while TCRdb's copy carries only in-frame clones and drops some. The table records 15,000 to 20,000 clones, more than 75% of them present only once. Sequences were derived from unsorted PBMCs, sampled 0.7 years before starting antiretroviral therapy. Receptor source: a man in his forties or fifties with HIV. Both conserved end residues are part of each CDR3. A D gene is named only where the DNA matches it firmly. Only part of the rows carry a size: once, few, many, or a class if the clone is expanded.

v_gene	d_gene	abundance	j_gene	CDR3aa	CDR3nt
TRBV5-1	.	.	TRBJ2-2	CASSLQGHPPNTGELFF	TGCGCCAGCAGCCTACAGGGTCACCCCCCGAACACCGGGGAGCTGTTTTTT
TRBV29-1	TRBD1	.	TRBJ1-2	CSVRGMQDAGQPYGYTF	TGCAGCGTCAGGGGGATGCAGGACGCTGGACAGCCCTATGGCTACACCTTC
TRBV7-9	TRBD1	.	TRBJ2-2	CASSLGNRGQGNTGELFF	TGTGCCAGCAGCTTAGGAAACCGGGGACAGGGAAACACCGGGGAGCTGTTTTTT
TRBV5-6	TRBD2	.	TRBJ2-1	CASSPGTSGDTFYNEQFF	TGTGCCAGCAGCCCTGGGACTAGCGGAGATACTTTCTACAATGAGCAGTTCTTC
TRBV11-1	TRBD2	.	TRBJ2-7	CASSLIGTSATYEQYF	TGTGCCAGCAGCTTAATTGGGACTAGCGCAACCTACGAGCAGTACTTC
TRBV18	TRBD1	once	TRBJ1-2	CASSPTTVGQGYFAGYTF	TGTGCCAGCTCGCCGACTACCGTGGGACAGGGATATTTTGCGGGCTACACCTTC
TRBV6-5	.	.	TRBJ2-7	CASSERETYEQYF	TGTGCCAGCAGTGAGAGGGAGACCTACGAGCAGTACTTC
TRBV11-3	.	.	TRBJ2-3	CASSFRGVDTQYF	TGTGCCAGCAGCTTTAGAGGCGTAGATACGCAGTATTTT
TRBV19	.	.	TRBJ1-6	CASSIFRDNSPLHF	TGTGCCAGTAGTATTTTCAGGGATAATTCACCCCTCCACTTT
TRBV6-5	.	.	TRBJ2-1	CASSYSRGGSYNEQFF	TGTGCCAGCAGTTACTCCCGCGGCGGCTCCTACAATGAGCAGTTCTTC
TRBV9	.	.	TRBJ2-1	CASSVRPRYNEQFF	TGTGCCAGCAGCGTCAGGCCGCGATACAATGAGCAGTTCTTC
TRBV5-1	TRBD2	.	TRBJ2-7	CASRSGGGESYEQYF	TGCGCCAGCAGATCTGGCGGGGGGGAATCCTACGAGCAGTACTTC
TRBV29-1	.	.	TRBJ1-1	CSVESPTRTEAFF	TGCAGCGTTGAATCGCCGACGCGCACTGAAGCTTTCTTT
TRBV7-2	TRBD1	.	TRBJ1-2	CASSFDRAYGYTF	TGTGCCAGCAGCTTCGACAGGGCCTATGGCTACACCTTC
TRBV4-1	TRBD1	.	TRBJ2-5	CASSPGQGLIKTQYF	TGCGCCAGCAGCCCGGGACAGGGGTTAATAAAGACCCAGTACTTC
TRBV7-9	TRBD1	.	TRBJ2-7	CASSGYRDRDFYEQYF	TGTGCCAGCAGCGGATACCGGGACAGGGACTTCTACGAGCAGTACTTC
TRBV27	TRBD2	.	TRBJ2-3	CASNLLAARTDTQYF	TGTGCCAGCAACCTCCTAGCGGCCCGCACAGATACGCAGTATTTT